What follows describes a single TCR beta chain. V lost 4 bases, J lost 6 bases, and 10 bases lay in between. This CDR3 comprises 14 residues. CDR1 is LGHNA and CDR2 is YNFKEQ in the germline V gene. These data originate in a study of blood T cell repertoires in COVID-19. Study-level background: Sites in the United States, Italy and Spain provided acute and convalescent COVID-19 samples. In each case, the material was cDNA or gDNA derived from T cells, B-cell-depleted T cells, or PBMCs.

Patients of the Seattle cohort, enrolled during active infection, were followed longitudinally. In the authors' methods: It was from reference gene primer amplification that nucleated cell counts were estimated. Measured with immunoSEQ multiplex PCR; TCRdb has only the in-frame clones, and not every one. V and J calls and clone size follow that table, whereas D and trimming were derived from the DNA. The repertoire holds 230,000 or so clones, with 81% as singletons. Sequenced: peripheral blood. V usage is TRBV4-2 and J usage is TRBJ1-6; weak D call: TRBD1 (5 bases). The sequence derives from a woman of 80 years or more with COVID-19, enrolled during active disease. CDR3 in DNA: TGTGCCAGCAGCCCTAGACAGCCTAATTCACCCCTCCACTTT. Encoded protein: CASSPRQPNSPLHF.